This T cell receptor beta chain emerged from a study of shared T cell receptors in the human thymus. The V gene lost 5 bases and the J gene lost 6 bases, with 23 bases spanning the gap. Per the germline V gene, CDR1 is GTSNPN and CDR2 is SVGIG (reference sequence). There are 15 residues in the CDR3. Profiling relied on immunoSEQ multiplex PCR, and the TCRdb table lists in-frame clones only, not all of them. The sample lists approximately 580,000 clones, 78% occurring once. These data are also associated with another study on human thymus T cells. From that paper: Corrective surgery for congenital heart defects was being performed on the healthy Finnish infants who were the donors.

This chain joins TRBV30 and TRBJ2-7; tentative D call: TRBD2 (6 bases). The receptor comes from a boy under three years old with a congenital heart defect. Sample: thymocytes. Written as DNA, the CDR3 is TGTGCCTGGGTTGGGGAGGACATCCGGGACGGCGAGCAGTACTTC. This gives the protein CAWVGEDIRDGEQYF.